One sample yielded the 4 T cell receptor beta chains listed below, sequenced in a study of Graves' ophthalmopathy and Graves' hyperthyroidism. From RNA, the CDR3 regions of TCR beta chains were amplified and sequenced. Second-round multiplex PCR came after first-round RT-PCR with HTBI primers. TCRdb fed the multiplex PCR reads into MiXCR, producing one record per CDR3 protein. The repertoire includes about 620,000 distinct CDR3 sequences, over 20% of them detected once, and more than 5.5% sits in the top ten. The specimen was peripheral blood. These receptors were taken from a woman aged 18-30 years with stable Graves' hyperthyroidism. Some clones in this sample may be carry-over from other donors' samples.

This clonotype was counted at least ten times. The V gene is TRBV7-2, the J gene TRBJ2-4; D uncertain. The CDR3 is 13 amino acids. Trimming shortened V by 2 bases and J by 3 bases, and 5 bases separated the two germline ends. Germline CDR1 and CDR2: SGHTA and FQGNSA. The CDR3 DNA reads as TGTGCCAGCAGCTTAAGTGGCAAAAACATTCAGTACTTC. Translating it yields CASSLSGKNIQYF.

The chain is built from TRBV4-3 and TRBJ1-2, with TRBD1 as a possible D gene (5 bases). The length of the CDR3 is 15 residues. Germline V lookup: CDR1 LGHNA, CDR2 YSLEER. Trimming took off 2 bases at V and 4 bases at J, with 14 bases between the two ends. CDR3 protein: CASSQPTQGFYGYTF. For the CDR3, the DNA is TGCGCCAGCAGCCAACCCACTCAGGGCTTCTATGGCTACACCTTC.

V and J are TRBV20-1 and TRBJ1-5; tentatively, D is TRBD1 (6 bases). The CDR3 has 13 amino acids. V was trimmed by 6 bases and J by 7 bases, leaving 16 bases between them. The germline CDR1 and CDR2 sequences are DFQATT and SNEGSKA (reference sequence). CDR3 sequence reads: CSASRTVVQPQHF. The CDR3 DNA reads TGCAGTGCCTCCCGGACAGTCGTCCAGCCCCAGCATTTT.

There are many counts of this clonotype. The chain is built from TRBV2 and TRBJ2-5, with D possibly being TRBD1 (6 bases). Germline CDR1 SNHLY, CDR2 FYNNEI. V gave up 0 bases and J gave up 1 base, with 21 bases separating them. The CDR3 consists of 19 residues. In DNA, the CDR3 is TGTGCCAGCAGTGAAGCCGGCAGGGGCGTAAGCCTTGTCCAAGAGACCCAGTACTTC. This gives the protein CASSEAGRGVSLVQETQYF.